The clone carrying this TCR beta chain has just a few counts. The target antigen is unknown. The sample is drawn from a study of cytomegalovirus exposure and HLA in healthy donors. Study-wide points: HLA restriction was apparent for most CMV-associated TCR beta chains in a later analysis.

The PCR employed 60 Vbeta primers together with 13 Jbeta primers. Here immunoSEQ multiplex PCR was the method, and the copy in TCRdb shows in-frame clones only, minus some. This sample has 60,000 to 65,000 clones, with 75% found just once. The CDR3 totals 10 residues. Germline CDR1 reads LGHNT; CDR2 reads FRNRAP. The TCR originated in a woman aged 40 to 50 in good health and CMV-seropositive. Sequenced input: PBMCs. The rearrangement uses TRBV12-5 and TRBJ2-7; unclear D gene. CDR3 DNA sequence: TGTGCCCCAGTGCCATACGAGCAGTACTTC. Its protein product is CAPVPYEQYF.